Sequencing of this T cell receptor (beta chain) was carried out in a study of CD8 T cells in Susac syndrome. The germline gives CDR1 SQVTM, CDR2 ANQGSEA. V lost 4 bases to trimming and J lost 0 bases, with 6 bases between them. This CDR3 spans 12 amino acids. Random-hexamer reverse transcription was applied to about 0.45 to 1 ug RNA. TCRdb re-called the immunoSEQ multiplex PCR reads with MiXCR, one entry per CDR3 protein. The sample has some 120,000 distinct CDR3 sequences; around 90% are singletons. V is TRBV29-1 and J is TRBJ1-2, with D hard to call. The sequence came from a human donor in good health. Material: CD4+ T cells from PBMCs. The CDR3 DNA is TGCAGCGTTGCTGCAGCTAACTATGGCTACACCTTC. This encodes CSVAAANYGYTF.